What follows are 22 T cell receptor beta chains derived from one specimen sequenced in a study of multiple sclerosis patients with progressive multifocal leukoencephalopathy. Profiled with immunoSEQ multiplex PCR; TCRdb holds only in-frame clones, not every one. This sample yields 25,000 to 30,000 clones, of which roughly 85% are seen a single time; under 15% belongs to the top ten. Time point given: time of PML onset. The starting material was PBMCs, obtained from a patient treated with natalizumab. The receptors come from a woman aged 30 to 39 with progressive multifocal leukoencephalopathy.

This clone was seen a single time. J is TRBJ1-6 and V is TRBV5-4, with D uncertain. Deletions cut 5 bases from V and 0 bases from J, with 12 bases between. The V gene's germline CDR1 is SGHNT and CDR2 YYREEE (reference sequence). This CDR3 is 16 amino acids long. In DNA, the CDR3 is TGTGCCAGCAGGTCGGACGTCACCTCCTATAATTCACCCCTCCACTTT. This sequence encodes CASRSDVTSYNSPLHF. The full variable domain, with the rest looked up from reference TRBV5-4 and TRBJ1-6, is ETGVTQSPTHLIKTRGQQVTLRCSSQSGHNTVSWYQQALGQGPQFIFQYYREEENGRGNFPPRFSGLQFPNYSSELNVNALELDDSALYLCASRSDVTSYNSPLHFGNGTRLTVT.

CDR3 nucleotides: TGTGCCAGCAGCTTCCCCGGGCGGGGGGGCGAAGAGACCCAGTACTTC. This translates into CASSFPGRGGEETQYF. This rearrangement joins TRBV5-4 to TRBJ2-5; 9 bases agree with TRBD2. Germline-derived CDR1 and CDR2 are SGHNT and YYREEE (reference sequence). This CDR3 spans 16 amino acids. The trim removed 2 bases at V and 3 bases at J, leaving 8 bases unmatched. The full variable domain, rest sourced from reference TRBV5-4 and TRBJ2-5, is ETGVTQSPTHLIKTRGQQVTLRCSSQSGHNTVSWYQQALGQGPQFIFQYYREEENGRGNFPPRFSGLQFPNYSSELNVNALELDDSALYLCASSFPGRGGEETQYFGPGTRLLVL.

The chain combines TRBV10-3 with TRBJ1-2, with 9 bases lining up with TRBD1. Trimming at V came to 6 bases and at J to 0 bases, leaving 11 bases not matched to a gene. Germline values: CDR1 ENHRY, CDR2 SYGVKD. The CDR3 contains 17 residues. CDR3 region: CAISIRQGEGTNYGYTF. The DNA for the CDR3 is TGTGCCATCAGCATTCGACAGGGGGAGGGTACTAACTATGGCTACACCTTC.

The genes are TRBV28 and TRBJ1-1; tentative D call: TRBD1 (6 bases). The germline V gene encodes CDR1 MDHEN and CDR2 SYDVKM. The CDR3 is made up of 14 amino acids. V gave up 5 bases and J gave up 3 bases, with 13 bases separating them. CDR3 protein: CASSPGHLDTEAFF. The CDR3 DNA sequence: TGTGCCAGCAGTCCGGGACACCTCGACACTGAAGCTTTCTTT. Together with reference TRBV28 and TRBJ1-1, the CDR3 gives the full variable domain: DVKVTQSSRYLVKRTGEKVFLECVQDMDHENMFWYRQDPGLGLRLIYFSYDVKMKEKGDIPEGYSVSREKKERFSLILESASTNQTSMYLCASSPGHLDTEAFFGQGTRLTVV.

The chain employs TRBV11-2 and TRBJ2-5, with 7 bases matching TRBD2. The assigned J gene may be wrong: the sequence end matches TRBJ2-7 better. Germline CDR1 reads SGHAT; CDR2 reads FQNNGV. The CDR3 has 14 amino acids. DNA for the CDR3: TGTGCCAGCAGCTTAGAAGCTAGCGGCCACGAGCAGTACTTC. This gives the protein CASSLEASGHEQYF.

The rearrangement joins TRBV6-1 to TRBJ2-6; D is unresolved. The CDR3 runs 15 residues. The germline V gene has CDR1 MNHNS and CDR2 SASEGT. Trimming took off 2 bases at V and 1 base at J, with 6 bases between the two ends. CDR3 protein: CASSESESGANVLTF. DNA of the CDR3: TGTGCCAGCAGTGAAAGCGAATCTGGGGCCAACGTCCTGACTTTC.

The chain has TRBV28 and TRBJ2-1; 13 positions match TRBD2. The CDR3 contains 14 residues. V was clipped by 5 bases and J by 9 bases; unmatched bases: 4. Germline CDR1 is MDHEN and CDR2 is SYDVKM. The CDR3 region is CASSPGLAGFEQFF. For the CDR3, the DNA is TGTGCCAGCAGTCCGGGACTAGCGGGGTTTGAGCAGTTCTTC.

The chain carries TRBV7-9 and TRBJ2-7, with 7 bases identical to TRBD1. The length of the CDR3 is 17 residues. V was pared by 1 base and J by 4 bases, with 13 bases of the junction left unmatched. Germline CDR1 and CDR2: SEHNR and FQNEAQ (reference sequence). DNA of the CDR3: TGTGCCAGCAGCTTAGGAGGACAGGACCCTTTGGGATACGAGCAGTACTTC. This translates into CASSLGGQDPLGYEQYF.

V gene TRBV7-2 combines with J gene TRBJ1-6, with D possibly matching TRBD1 (6 bases). Germline V gives CDR1 SGHTA, CDR2 FQGNSA. The CDR3 runs to 17 residues. V was cut by 5 bases and J by 7 bases, with 21 bases left in between. The CDR3 DNA sequence: TGTGCCAGCAGCACTCGGACGGGACACACGCCCAATTCACCCCTCCACTTT. Protein sequence: CASSTRTGHTPNSPLHF.

The V and J genes are TRBV11-1 and TRBJ2-7; 7 bases map to TRBD2. CDR3 length equals 14 residues. V lost 5 bases, J lost 4 bases, and 8 bases stayed unmatched. CDR1 and CDR2 from the germline V gene are SGHAT and FQDESV (reference sequence). The CDR3 spells CASSRSGTGYEQYF. The CDR3 DNA sequence: TGTGCCAGCAGCCGGAGCGGGACGGGTTACGAGCAGTACTTC.

The chain links TRBV5-6 to TRBJ2-7; no clear D. The V end was cut by 1 base, the J end by 3 bases, with 17 bases between. The germline gives CDR1 SGHDT, CDR2 YYEEEE. The CDR3 is 16 residues long. DNA for the CDR3: TGTGCCAGCAGCTTGCGCAACCTAGGTGTGGGCTACGAGCAGTACTTC. Translating it yields CASSLRNLGVGYEQYF.

In its sample, this clone was seen a few times. The chain uses TRBV18 and TRBJ2-5; D is unresolved. CDR3 length: 14 amino acids. Trimming pared 3 bases from V and 1 base from J, leaving 9 bases between. The V gene's germline CDR1 is KGHSH and CDR2 LQKENI. For the CDR3, the DNA is TGTGCCAGCTCACCCCAACTTCTCCAAGAGACCCAGTACTTC. This translates into CASSPQLLQETQYF.

The CDR3 sequence: CASSLEVDSGRAGTDTQYF. In nucleotides, the CDR3 is TGTGCCAGCAGCTTGGAGGTAGATAGCGGGAGGGCCGGAACAGATACGCAGTATTTT. The rearrangement joins TRBV5-6 to TRBJ2-3; 11 bases are a match to TRBD2. Germline V gives CDR1 SGHDT, CDR2 YYEEEE. CDR3 length equals 19 residues. Losses at the gene ends were 0 bases for V and 3 bases for J; bases not matched to a gene: 12.

The chain recombines TRBV19 with TRBJ2-1, with TRBD1 matching 7 bases. V trimming: 7 bases; J trimming: 4 bases; junction bases outside the gene matches: 28. CDR3 size: 21 residues. The germline CDR1 and CDR2 sequences are LNHDA and SQIVND (reference sequence). The CDR3, as DNA: TGTGCCAGTACCAGGACTCGAGGGGGCCGATACGTTAAATCCCGATACAATGAGCAGTTCTTC. Its protein product is CASTRTRGGRYVKSRYNEQFF.

This clone was seen a few times. The CDR3 DNA reads TGTGCCAGCGGAGATACATCCAAACTTTATAATTCACCCCTCCACTTT. It yields the protein CASGDTSKLYNSPLHF. The chain combines TRBV28 with TRBJ1-6, with unresolved D. CDR3 length equals 16 residues. The V gene lost 8 bases and the J gene lost 4 bases, with 18 bases spanning the gap. The germline gives CDR1 MDHEN, CDR2 SYDVKM.

The chain has TRBV6-5 and TRBJ1-1; D may be TRBD1 (5 bases). Per germline, CDR1 MNHEY and CDR2 SVGAGI. The germline V and J ends were trimmed by 3 bases and 0 bases, with 11 bases remaining between them. CDR3 size: 15 residues. CDR3 protein: CASSYGTDMNTEAFF. In nucleotides, the CDR3 is TGTGCCAGCAGTTATGGGACGGACATGAACACTGAAGCTTTCTTT.

This sequence joins TRBV7-2 and TRBJ2-6; D is unresolved. Germline CDR1 SGHTA, CDR2 FQGNSA. The CDR3 runs to 13 residues. Trimming cost V 8 bases and J 0 bases, with 5 bases left between them. Here the CDR3 reads CASRPSGANVLTF. The CDR3 bases are TGTGCCAGCCGTCCCTCTGGGGCCAACGTCCTGACTTTC.

The chain links TRBV6-1 to TRBJ2-7; TRBD1 matches at 8 bases. Per germline, CDR1 MNHNS and CDR2 SASEGT. This CDR3 is 16 amino acids long. V lost 4 bases and J lost 5; bases outside the gene matches: 13. As DNA, the CDR3 is TGTGCCAGCAGTGCCTCCTCCGGGACAGGTCCCCACGAGCAGTACTTC. Translation gives CASSASSGTGPHEQYF.

The chain carries TRBV6-6 and TRBJ2-5; D may be TRBD1 (6 bases). V lost 5 bases and J lost 0, with 13 bases in between. This CDR3 has 15 amino acids. CDR1 is MNHNY and CDR2 is SVGAGI in the germline V gene (reference sequence). The CDR3, as DNA: TGTGCCAGCAGTCGGACAGACGCCTACCAAGAGACCCAGTACTTC. Encoded protein: CASSRTDAYQETQYF.

The V and J genes are TRBV5-1 and TRBJ2-1; no reliable D call. CDR1 is SGHRS and CDR2 is YFSETQ in the germline V gene. Trimming took off 4 bases at V and 10 bases at J, with 15 bases between the two ends. This CDR3 is built from 13 residues. The CDR3 loop reads CASSLTTSVEQFF. The CDR3 bases are TGCGCCAGCAGCCTGACCACCAGTGTCGAGCAGTTCTTC.

The V call is TRBV5-4, the J call TRBJ1-2; D unresolved. This CDR3 is built from 14 residues. With 6 bases removed from V and 5 bases from J, the gap between germline ends came to 17 bases. Germline CDR1 and CDR2: SGHNT and YYREEE (reference sequence). CDR3 in DNA: TGTGCCAGCACCCCCTTGCCCAGGAATTATGGCTACACCTTC. It encodes CASTPLPRNYGYTF.

The rearrangement joins TRBV28 to TRBJ1-5, with a possible D match to TRBD1 (5 bases). Germline V lookup: CDR1 MDHEN, CDR2 SYDVKM. Trimming took off 6 bases at V and 9 bases at J, with 21 bases between the two ends. CDR3 size: 15 residues. DNA of the CDR3: TGTGCCAGCAGCCCGACAGAAATCGCCTTTAGGCCCCAGCATTTT. It yields the protein CASSPTEIAFRPQHF.